This TCR beta chain was retrieved from a study of CD8 T cells in ankylosing spondylitis. Germline V CDR1 and CDR2: MNHEY, SVGAGI. The CDR3 length is 12 residues. The ends were cut back, 11 bases at V and 1 base at J, with 12 bases in the middle. Study-level findings and limits: Past studies reported some motif variants in reactive arthritis synovial fluid and blood. What appeared characteristic of ankylosing spondylitis blood was a TCR beta motif of fewer than ten highly homologous variants. Clones linked to disease, bearing a CD8+ phenotype, were relatively rare in peripheral blood.

This clonotype was found a few times. The antigen is unknown. TCRdb passed the 5' RACE reads through MiXCR, listing each CDR3 protein once. The table shows some 840,000 distinct CDR3 sequences, with approximately 12% occurring only once. The J gene is TRBJ2-7, the V gene TRBV6-5; possibly TRBD2 for D (5 bases). This receptor was taken from a male donor with ankylosing spondylitis. Sequenced material: blood, either unsorted or a sorted T cell fraction (not recorded which). DNA of the CDR3: TGTGCCGCGGGTGGCGGGTCCTACGAGCAGTACTTC. Its translation: CAAGGGSYEQYF.